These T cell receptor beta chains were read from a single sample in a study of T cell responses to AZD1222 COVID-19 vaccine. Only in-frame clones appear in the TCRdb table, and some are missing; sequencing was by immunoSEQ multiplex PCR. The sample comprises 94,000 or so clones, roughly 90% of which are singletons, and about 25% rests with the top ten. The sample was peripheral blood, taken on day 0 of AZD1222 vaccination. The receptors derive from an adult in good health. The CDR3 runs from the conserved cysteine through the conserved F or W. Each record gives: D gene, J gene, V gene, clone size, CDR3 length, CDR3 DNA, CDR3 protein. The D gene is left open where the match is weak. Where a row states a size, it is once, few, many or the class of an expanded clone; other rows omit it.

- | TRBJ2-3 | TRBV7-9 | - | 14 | TGTGCCAGCAGCTTAGCGGGGGCCACAGATACGCAGTATTTT | CASSLAGATDTQYF
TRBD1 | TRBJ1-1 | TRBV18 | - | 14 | TGTGCCAGCTCACCACCATCTGCACAGGGGCTAGCTTTCTTT | CASSPPSAQGLAFF
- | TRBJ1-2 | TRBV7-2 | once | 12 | TGTGCCAGCAGCTTACAGATCTATGGCTACACCTTC | CASSLQIYGYTF
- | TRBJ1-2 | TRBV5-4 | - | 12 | TGTGCCAGCAGTCTCGACGGGGTTGGCTACACCTTC | CASSLDGVGYTF
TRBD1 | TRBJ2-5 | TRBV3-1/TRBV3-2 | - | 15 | TGTGCCAGCAGCCAAGGACGACAGGGTTGGGAGACCCAGTACTTC | CASSQGRQGWETQYF
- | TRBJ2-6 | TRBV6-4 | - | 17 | TGTGCCAGCAGGCTACCGGGAGAGACGTCTGGGGCCAACGTCCTGACTTTC | CASRLPGETSGANVLTF
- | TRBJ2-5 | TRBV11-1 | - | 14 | TGTGCCAGCCACCTCGGAGGGGGAAAGGAGACCCAGTACTTC | CASHLGGGKETQYF
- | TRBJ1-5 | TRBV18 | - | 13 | TGTGCCAGCTCACGACAGATCAATCAGCCCCAGCATTTT | CASSRQINQPQHF
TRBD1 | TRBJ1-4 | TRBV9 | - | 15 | TGTGCCAGCAGCCCCCTTGGGGACAGGTGGGAAAAACTGTTTTTT | CASSPLGDRWEKLFF
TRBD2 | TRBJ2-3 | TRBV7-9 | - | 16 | TGTGCCAGCAGCTTGGGACTAGCGGGACACACAGATACGCAGTATTTT | CASSLGLAGHTDTQYF
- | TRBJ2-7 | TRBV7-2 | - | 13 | TGTGCCAGCAGCGGTATCGGGGACTACGAGCAGTACTTC | CASSGIGDYEQYF
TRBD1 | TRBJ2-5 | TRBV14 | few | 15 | TGTGCCAGCAGCCTCGGGACAGGGGGCCATGAGACCCAGTACTTC | CASSLGTGGHETQYF
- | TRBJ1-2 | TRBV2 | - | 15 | TGTGCCAGCAGTGAAGCCCCACGTGGTGCGGGAGGCTACACCTTC | CASSEAPRGAGGYTF
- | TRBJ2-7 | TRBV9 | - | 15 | TGTGCCAGCAGCCCCACACCTGGGAGAGACTACGAGCAGTACTTC | CASSPTPGRDYEQYF
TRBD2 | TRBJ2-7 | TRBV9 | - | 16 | TGTGCCAGCAGCGTCGGCGCTAGCGGGAGCCTTTACGAGCAGTACTTC | CASSVGASGSLYEQYF
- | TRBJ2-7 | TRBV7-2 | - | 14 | TGTGCCAGCAGCTTAGTTGACACCTCCTACGAGCAGTACTTC | CASSLVDTSYEQYF
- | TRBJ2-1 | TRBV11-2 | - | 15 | TGTGCCAGCAGCTTAGTGGAGGGGGGCTACAATGAGCAGTTCTTC | CASSLVEGGYNEQFF
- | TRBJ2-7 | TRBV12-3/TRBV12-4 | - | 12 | TGTGCCAGCAGCCTGAAGTTCTACGAGCAGTACTTC | CASSLKFYEQYF
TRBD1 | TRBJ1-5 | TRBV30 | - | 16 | TGTGCCTGGAGTTCCGAGACAGGGCGTAGCAATCAGCCCCAGCATTTT | CAWSSETGRSNQPQHF
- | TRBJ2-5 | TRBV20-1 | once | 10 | TGCAGTGCTAGTCAAGAGACCCAGTACTTC | CSASQETQYF
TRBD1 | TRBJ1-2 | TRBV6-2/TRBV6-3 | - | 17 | TGTGCCAGCAGTACCCCAAGACAGGGCGGTTCCGGCTATGGCTACACCTTC | CASSTPRQGGSGYGYTF
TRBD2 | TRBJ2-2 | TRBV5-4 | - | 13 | TGTGCCAGCAGCAGCGGGGTGGCCGGGGAGCTGTTTTTT | CASSSGVAGELFF
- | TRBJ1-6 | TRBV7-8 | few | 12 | TGTGCGAGGGCTCCCGTTAATTCACCCCTCCACTTT | CARAPVNSPLHF
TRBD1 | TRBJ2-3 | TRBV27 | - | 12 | TGTGCCAGCAGGTGGGGACAGTCGGCGCAGTATTTT | CASRWGQSAQYF